This note documents a single TCR beta chain sequence. This record belongs to a study of shared clonotypes between healthy human individuals. The CDR3 totals 13 residues. Trimming took off 4 bases at V and 5 bases at J, with 11 bases between the two ends. The germline CDR1 and CDR2 sequences are MNHNS and SASEGT. Genomic DNA per cell subset filled all wells of several immunoSEQ plates. On sorted subsets, replicate PCRs used 150 to 250 ng DNA, or about 33,000 T cell genomes. Sequencing was performed with immunoSEQ multiplex PCR; in TCRdb, only in-frame clones are kept and a portion is missing. The top ten hold 0.1% to 0.15% of the sample, which has around 2,000,000 clones, roughly 94% seen once.

Source material: naive CD4+ T cells sorted from blood. Stated subset: CD45RA+ positively selected. The clonotype originates from a man aged 18 to 29 in good health. The chain joins TRBV6-1 to TRBJ2-5; D remains ambiguous. The CDR3 sequence is CASSGTLRETQYF. CDR3 DNA: TGTGCCAGCAGTGGGACCCTCAGGGAGACCCAGTACTTC.